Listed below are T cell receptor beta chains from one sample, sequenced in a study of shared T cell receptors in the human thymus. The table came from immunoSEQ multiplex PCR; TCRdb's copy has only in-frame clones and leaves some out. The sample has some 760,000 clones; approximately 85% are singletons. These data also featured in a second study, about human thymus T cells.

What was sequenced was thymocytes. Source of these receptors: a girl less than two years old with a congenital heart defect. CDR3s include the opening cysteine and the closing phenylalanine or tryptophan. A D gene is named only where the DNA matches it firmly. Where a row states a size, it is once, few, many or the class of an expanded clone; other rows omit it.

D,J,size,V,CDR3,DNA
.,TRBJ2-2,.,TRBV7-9,CASSFARGQNTGELFF,TGTGCCAGCAGCTTTGCCCGCGGGCAGAACACCGGGGAGCTGTTTTTT
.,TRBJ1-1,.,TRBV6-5,CASSYGAEVNTEAFF,TGTGCCAGCAGTTATGGGGCAGAAGTTAACACTGAAGCTTTCTTT
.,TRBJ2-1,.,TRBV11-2,CASSRRVYTSYNEQFF,TGTGCCAGCAGCCGGAGGGTCTACACCTCCTACAATGAGCAGTTCTTC
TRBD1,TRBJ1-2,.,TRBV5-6,CASGFRDRGNYTF,TGTGCCAGCGGCTTCCGGGACAGGGGGAACTACACCTTC
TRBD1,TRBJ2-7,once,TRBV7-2,CASSLDGTGYSEQYF,TGTGCCAGCAGCTTAGATGGGACAGGGTACTCCGAGCAGTACTTC
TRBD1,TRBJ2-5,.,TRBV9,CASSKRDRGETQYF,TGTGCCAGCAGCAAACGGGACAGGGGAGAGACCCAGTACTTC
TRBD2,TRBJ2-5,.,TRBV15,CATRGEGRETQYF,TGTGCCACCAGAGGGGAGGGTCGGGAGACCCAGTACTTC
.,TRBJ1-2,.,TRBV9,CASSPRGPYGYTF,TGTGCCAGCAGCCCAAGGGGCCCCTATGGCTACACCTTC
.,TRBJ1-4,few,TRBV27,CASSFIGGNEKLFF,TGTGCCAGCAGTTTCATAGGAGGAAATGAAAAACTGTTTTTT
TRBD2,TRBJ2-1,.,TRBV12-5,CASGLARTSGEQFF,TGTGCTAGTGGTCTCGCCCGGACTAGCGGTGAGCAGTTCTTC
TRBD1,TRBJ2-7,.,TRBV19,CASSIATGAPLPYYEQYF,TGTGCCAGTAGTATTGCGACAGGGGCACCCCTACCGTACTACGAGCAGTACTTC
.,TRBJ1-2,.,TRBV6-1,CASSEARRQGPNYGYTF,TGTGCCAGCAGTGAAGCGCGTCGGCAGGGCCCTAACTATGGCTACACCTTC
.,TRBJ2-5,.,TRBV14,CASSHSQGTVRETQYF,TGTGCCAGCAGCCATTCACAGGGCACAGTGAGGGAGACCCAGTACTTC
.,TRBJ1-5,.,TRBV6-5,CASAGKGTFPQHF,TGTGCCAGCGCAGGGAAGGGGACTTTCCCCCAGCATTTT
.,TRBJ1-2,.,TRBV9,CASSARTDQLIYGYTF,TGTGCCAGCAGCGCCCGGACAGACCAACTTATCTATGGCTACACCTTC
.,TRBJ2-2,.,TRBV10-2,CASSESRGGGELFF,TGCGCCAGCAGTGAGTCGAGGGGAGGCGGGGAGCTGTTTTTT
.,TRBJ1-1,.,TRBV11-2,CASSFFFCRPGLNTEAFF,TGTGCCAGCAGCTTCTTTTTTTGTCGTCCAGGGTTGAACACTGAAGCTTTCTTT
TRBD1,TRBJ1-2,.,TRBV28,CASSLSPTGKNYGYTF,TGTGCCAGCAGTTTATCCCCGACAGGGAAAAACTATGGCTACACCTTC
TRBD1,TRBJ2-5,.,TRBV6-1,CATKTGEETQYF,TGTGCCACCAAGACAGGGGAAGAGACCCAGTACTTC
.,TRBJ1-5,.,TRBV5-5,CASSLQQNQPQHF,TGTGCCAGCAGCTTACAACAGAATCAGCCCCAGCATTTT
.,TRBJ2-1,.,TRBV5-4,CASSPRDPGTVYNEQFF,TGTGCCAGCAGCCCCAGGGATCCAGGCACCGTCTACAATGAGCAGTTCTTC
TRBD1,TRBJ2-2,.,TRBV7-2,CASNILSGTEVNTGELFF,TGTGCCAGCAACATACTTTCCGGGACAGAAGTCAACACCGGGGAGCTGTTTTTT
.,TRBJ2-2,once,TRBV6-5,CASSYLGPLTGELFF,TGTGCCAGCAGTTACTTGGGGCCGCTCACCGGGGAGCTGTTTTTT
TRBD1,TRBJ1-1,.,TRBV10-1,CASSESRTGGANTEAFF,TGCGCCAGCAGTGAGTCCCGGACAGGGGGCGCGAACACTGAAGCTTTCTTT
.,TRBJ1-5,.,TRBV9,CASSVDRGAGEPQHF,TGTGCCAGCAGCGTAGATAGAGGAGCTGGAGAGCCCCAGCATTTT
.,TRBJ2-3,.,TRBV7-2,CASSLWLVRRTDTQYF,TGTGCCAGCAGCTTATGGTTAGTGCGTCGCACAGATACGCAGTATTTT
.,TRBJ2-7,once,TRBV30,CAWSVPGRPSSYEQYF,TGTGCCTGGAGTGTACCGGGTCGTCCTAGCTCCTACGAGCAGTACTTC
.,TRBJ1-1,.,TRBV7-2,CASSLAGLEAFF,TGTGCCAGCAGCTTAGCCGGGTTGGAAGCTTTCTTT
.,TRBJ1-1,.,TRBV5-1,CASSPRPGTSNTEAFF,TGCGCCAGCAGCCCCCGACCTGGGACTTCGAACACTGAAGCTTTCTTT
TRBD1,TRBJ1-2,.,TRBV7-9,CASSQDRARYTF,TGTGCCAGCAGCCAAGACAGGGCCCGCTACACCTTC
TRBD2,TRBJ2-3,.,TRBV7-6,CASSNSGGGTDTQYF,TGTGCCAGCAGCAATTCCGGGGGGGGCACAGATACGCAGTATTTT
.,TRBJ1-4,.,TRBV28,CASSFRLGSPPKEKLFF,TGTGCCAGCAGTTTCCGCCTCGGGTCTCCACCGAAGGAAAAACTGTTTTTT
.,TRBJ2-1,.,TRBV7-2,CASSKTTNEQFF,TGTGCCAGCAGCAAGACAACCAACGAGCAGTTCTTC
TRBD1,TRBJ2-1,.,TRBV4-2,CASTVGGGYNEQFF,TGTGCCAGCACAGTAGGGGGCGGATACAATGAGCAGTTCTTC
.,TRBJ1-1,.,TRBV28,CASHERESEAFF,TGTGCCAGCCACGAACGTGAGTCTGAAGCTTTCTTT
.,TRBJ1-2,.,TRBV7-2,CASSLDTSHGYTF,TGTGCCAGCAGCTTAGACACTAGCCATGGCTACACCTTC
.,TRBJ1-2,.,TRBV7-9,CASSLALRQGLDGYTF,TGTGCCAGCAGCTTGGCGTTGCGGCAGGGACTCGACGGCTACACCTTC
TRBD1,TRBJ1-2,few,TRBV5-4,CASSFWTGVGYTF,TGTGCCAGCAGCTTTTGGACAGGGGTTGGCTACACCTTC
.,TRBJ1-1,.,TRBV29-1,CSVEGQADEAFF,TGCAGCGTTGAGGGGCAGGCAGATGAAGCTTTCTTT
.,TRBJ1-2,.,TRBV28,CASSGTISGYTF,TGTGCCAGCAGCGGGACAATCTCTGGCTACACCTTC
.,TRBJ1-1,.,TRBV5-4,CASNFAGADPPEAFF,TGTGCCAGCAACTTCGCAGGGGCGGACCCCCCTGAAGCTTTCTTT
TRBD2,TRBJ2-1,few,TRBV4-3,CASSQDRLAGTFNEQFF,TGCGCCAGCAGCCAAGATCGACTAGCGGGGACCTTTAATGAGCAGTTCTTC
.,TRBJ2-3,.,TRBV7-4,CASSLSRGGASTDTQYF,TGTGCCAGCAGCCTATCCCGGGGCGGGGCTAGCACAGATACGCAGTATTTT
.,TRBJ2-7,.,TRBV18,CASSHTGSHYEQYF,TGTGCCAGCTCACACACAGGGTCTCACTACGAGCAGTACTTC
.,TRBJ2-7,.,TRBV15,CATSRVHKSYEQYF,TGTGCCACCAGCAGAGTACATAAGTCCTACGAGCAGTACTTC
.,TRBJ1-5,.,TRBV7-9,CASSSIQGYSSNQPQHF,TGTGCCAGCAGCTCGATTCAGGGGTACTCTAGCAATCAGCCCCAGCATTTT
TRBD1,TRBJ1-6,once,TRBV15,CATSRPGTEQTFHNSPLHF,TGTGCCACCAGCAGACCCGGGACAGAGCAAACATTTCATAATTCACCCCTCCACTTT
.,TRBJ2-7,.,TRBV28,CASTVWGQGAEYEQYF,TGTGCCAGCACCGTTTGGGGGCAGGGAGCCGAATACGAGCAGTACTTC
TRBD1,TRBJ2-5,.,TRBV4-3,CASSQTRGRETQYF,TGCGCCAGCAGCCAGACGAGGGGGCGAGAGACCCAGTACTTC
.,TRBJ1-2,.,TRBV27,CASSEAANYGYTF,TGTGCCAGCTCTGAGGCAGCTAACTATGGCTACACCTTC
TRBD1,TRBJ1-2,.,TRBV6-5,CASRPTGTLYGYTF,TGTGCCAGCAGACCGACAGGGACTCTATATGGCTACACCTTC
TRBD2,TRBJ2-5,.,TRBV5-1,CASSFGTSATQYF,TGCGCCAGCAGCTTTGGGACTAGCGCAACCCAGTACTTC
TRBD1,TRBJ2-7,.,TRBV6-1,CASSEGTGHEQYF,TGTGCCAGCAGTGAAGGGACAGGGCACGAGCAGTACTTC